The 19 T cell receptor beta chains below come from one sample, sequenced in a study of blood T cell repertoires in COVID-19. Generated by immunoSEQ multiplex PCR, the TCRdb table keeps only in-frame clones and is missing some. The table records about 360,000 clones, roughly 80% of them present only once. Material for sequencing was peripheral blood. The receptors derive from a human donor with acute or convalescent COVID-19. The donor label of this sample is uncertain.

The chain combines TRBV3-1 (or the pseudogene TRBV3-2) with TRBJ1-2; D may be TRBD1 (6 bases). Per germline, CDR1 LGHDT and CDR2 YNNKEL (reference sequence). This CDR3 is built from 12 residues. The V end lost 6 bases, the J end lost 6 bases, and 11 bases lay between the germline ends. The CDR3: CASSNTGNGYTF. CDR3 sequence (DNA): TGTGCCAGCAGTAATACAGGGAATGGCTACACCTTC.

This clone was seen only a few times. The chain recombines TRBV11-2 with TRBJ2-3, with 7 bases aligning to TRBD1. Trimming took 3 bases from V and 4 from J; bases not matched to a gene: 13. CDR3 length equals 17 residues. Germline V lookup: CDR1 SGHAT, CDR2 FQNNGV. The CDR3 sequence: CASSFGRRQGTADTQYF. CDR3 nucleotides: TGTGCCAGCAGCTTCGGCAGGCGACAGGGTACAGCAGATACGCAGTATTTT.

The chain couples TRBV29-1 to TRBJ2-1, with D perhaps TRBD2 (7 bases). The CDR3 length is 15 residues. V was pared by 2 bases and J by 7 bases, with 18 bases between. Germline V gives CDR1 SQVTM, CDR2 ANQGSEA. The CDR3 region has the DNA TGCAGCGTTGAATGGAAGGGGGGGGCCCGGAATGAGCAGTTCTTC. This gives the protein CSVEWKGGARNEQFF.

This chain connects TRBV4-1 to TRBJ1-1; D not resolved. The V end lost 1 base, the J end lost 0 bases, and 18 bases lay between the germline ends. Germline assignment: CDR1 MGHRA and CDR2 YSYEKL. The CDR3 is 18 residues long. Here the CDR3 reads CASSQVLAATPLNTEAFF. The CDR3 DNA sequence: TGCGCCAGCAGCCAAGTTCTAGCGGCTACCCCCCTGAACACTGAAGCTTTCTTT.

V is TRBV6-5 and J is TRBJ1-1; D ambiguous. V lost 6 bases and J 1 base, leaving 6 bases between the germline ends. The CDR3 is 12 amino acids. Germline V gene sequence: CDR1 MNHEY, CDR2 SVGAGI. The CDR3, as DNA: TGTGCCAGCAGATGGAGGAACACTGAAGCTTTCTTT. Encoded protein: CASRWRNTEAFF.

The rearrangement joins TRBV4-1 to TRBJ1-5, with a weak D call TRBD1 (5 bases). V was cut by 0 bases and J by 7 bases, with 19 bases left in between. CDR1 MGHRA and CDR2 YSYEKL come from the germline V gene. The CDR3 extends over 17 amino acids. The CDR3 protein is CASSQDSFRAGKQPQHF. The CDR3 DNA sequence: TGCGCCAGCAGCCAAGATAGTTTTAGGGCAGGGAAACAGCCCCAGCATTTT.

A few counts support this clone. The chain combines TRBV5-1 with TRBJ1-1, with a possible D match to TRBD1 (6 bases). Trimming pared 4 bases from V and 1 base from J, leaving 11 bases between. Germline CDR1 and CDR2: SGHRS and YFSETQ. CDR3 size: 14 residues. The CDR3 nucleotides are TGCGCCAGCAGCCAGGGACACCGGAACACTGAAGCTTTCTTT. As protein: CASSQGHRNTEAFF.

The chain joins TRBV7-8 to TRBJ2-7, with D possibly being TRBD1 (5 bases). Germline loops: CDR1 SGHVS, CDR2 FQNEAQ. The CDR3 is made up of 14 amino acids. V dropped 6 bases and J dropped 1 base, with 13 bases sitting between them. The chain's CDR3 is CASSPNRLSYEQYF. DNA of the CDR3: TGTGCCAGCAGTCCGAACAGGTTATCCTACGAGCAGTACTTC.

V is TRBV4-2 and J is TRBJ1-1; D gene uncertain. Trimming removed 4 bases from V and 1 base from J, with 7 bases in between. The CDR3 spans 13 residues. Germline V CDR1 and CDR2: LGHNA, YNFKEQ. The CDR3 is CASSPDWNTEAFF. The CDR3 DNA sequence: TGTGCCAGCAGCCCCGACTGGAACACTGAAGCTTTCTTT.

This clone has more than one count but fewer than ten. V is TRBV2 and J is TRBJ1-5; maybe TRBD1 (6 bases). The V end was cut by 0 bases, the J end by 3 bases, with 9 bases between. CDR3 length: 15 residues. CDR1 and CDR2 from the germline V gene are SNHLY and FYNNEI. The CDR3 DNA reads TGTGCCAGCAGTGAAGCGGGGGCCCTCAATCAGCCCCAGCATTTT. Its protein is CASSEAGALNQPQHF.

The chain has TRBV6-5 and TRBJ1-4, with D perhaps matching TRBD1 (5 bases). V lost 3 bases to trimming and J lost 9 bases, with 17 bases between them. CDR3 size: 15 residues. Germline loops: CDR1 MNHEY, CDR2 SVGAGI. CDR3 bases: TGTGCCAGCAGTTATGGGGGGGGAAGGGATCAAAAACTGTTTTTT. This codes for CASSYGGGRDQKLFF.

With regard to this clone: A read error may account for a junction end that differs from germline. The J gene is TRBJ2-3, the V gene TRBV2, with D possibly being TRBD1 (6 bases). The V gene's germline CDR1 is SNHLY and CDR2 FYNNEI. The CDR3 consists of 14 residues. CDR3 coding DNA: TGTGCCAGCAGTTTCGGCAGGGATGTAGGGGGACCCCGTTTT. The encoded protein is CASSFGRDVGGPRF.

The genes are TRBV5-6 and TRBJ2-1; D remains ambiguous. Germline-derived CDR1 and CDR2 are SGHDT and YYEEEE. The germline V and J ends were trimmed by 1 base and 4 bases, with 6 bases remaining between them. The CDR3 consists of 13 residues. CDR3 bases: TGTGCCAGCAGCTTGTTCGGTTACAATGAGCAGTTCTTC. Protein product: CASSLFGYNEQFF.

The chain is built from TRBV6-6 and TRBJ1-4, with 7 bases that match TRBD1. Germline-derived CDR1 and CDR2 are MNHNY and SVGAGI (reference sequence). This CDR3 is built from 14 residues. J was trimmed by 8 bases and V by 6 bases; bases with no gene match: 9. CDR3 in amino acids: CASSPDRVGEKLFF. In DNA form, the CDR3 reads TGTGCCAGCAGCCCTGACAGGGTAGGGGAAAAACTGTTTTTT.

J is TRBJ2-6 and V is TRBV2, with 10 bases aligning to TRBD1. Trimming took 6 bases from V and 0 from J; bases not matched to a gene: 5. This CDR3 is 17 amino acids long. The germline V gene has CDR1 SNHLY and CDR2 FYNNEI. CDR3 in amino acids: CASRPGTGVSGANVLTF. CDR3 sequence (DNA): TGTGCCAGCAGGCCCGGGACAGGGGTCTCTGGGGCCAACGTCCTGACTTTC.

The CDR3: CASSVDSLNTEAFF. CDR3 bases: TGTGCCAGCTCAGTGGACAGTCTGAACACTGAAGCTTTCTTT. The V and J genes are TRBV18 and TRBJ1-1, with D maybe TRBD1 (6 bases). Germline CDR1 KGHSH, CDR2 LQKENI. The CDR3 contains 14 residues. V was shortened by 5 bases and J by 0 bases, with 10 bases between the two germline ends.

This sequence joins TRBV6-6 and TRBJ1-6; D perhaps matches TRBD1 (5 bases). This CDR3 spans 17 amino acids. V was pared by 8 bases and J by 0 bases, with 17 bases between. CDR1 and CDR2 from the germline V gene are MNHNY and SVGAGI (reference sequence). CDR3: CASRPQGGNSYNSPLHF. The CDR3 DNA reads TGTGCCAGCCGTCCCCAGGGAGGTAACTCCTATAATTCACCCCTCCACTTT.

This chain joins TRBV10-2 and TRBJ1-4; D is ambiguous. Trimming took 2 bases from V and 14 from J, leaving 12 bases between them. The CDR3 is 12 amino acids. The germline gives CDR1 WSHSY, CDR2 SAAADI. CDR3 sequence reads: CASSEPTTGLFF. CDR3 coding DNA: TGCGCCAGCAGTGAGCCGACTACGGGTCTGTTTTTT.

V is TRBV10-3 and J is TRBJ1-5, with D possibly being TRBD1 (5 bases). Trimming stripped 6 bases from V and 0 bases from J, with 9 bases between. Germline CDR1 reads ENHRY; CDR2 reads SYGVKD. The CDR3 has 14 residues. Written as DNA, the CDR3 is TGTGCCATCAGCCAGGGCTATAGCAATCAGCCCCAGCATTTT. Its translation is CAISQGYSNQPQHF.